A single sample gave rise to the 12 T cell receptor beta chains below, sequenced in a study of blood T cell repertoires in COVID-19. Profiled with immunoSEQ multiplex PCR; TCRdb holds only in-frame clones, not every one. This sample has about 81,000 clones, with roughly 91% found just once. Sequenced: peripheral blood. These receptor sequences come from a woman between 45 and 65 years old in a cohort sampled during active COVID-19.

The chain joins TRBV29-1 to TRBJ1-1, with a tentative D call TRBD1 (6 bases). The CDR3 loop spans 11 amino acids. The germline V gene encodes CDR1 SQVTM and CDR2 ANQGSEA. V lost 5 bases and J 4 bases, leaving 8 bases between the germline ends. The CDR3: CSVQQGTEAFF. The DNA for the CDR3 is TGCAGCGTTCAACAGGGCACTGAAGCTTTCTTT.

This clone came up a few times. J is TRBJ1-6 and V is TRBV10-3; the D gene is possibly TRBD1 (6 bases). The germline CDR1 and CDR2 sequences are ENHRY and SYGVKD. The CDR3 length is 13 residues. V was pared by 4 bases and J by 7 bases, with 8 bases between. Here the CDR3 reads CAISGQGNSPLHF. CDR3 in DNA: TGTGCCATCAGTGGGCAGGGGAATTCACCCCTCCACTTT.

The chain couples TRBV6-4 to TRBJ1-1; 7 bases map to TRBD1. J lost 9 bases, V lost 2 bases, and 6 bases had no gene match. This CDR3 is 13 amino acids long. CDR1 and CDR2 from the germline V gene are MRHNA and SNTAGT. CDR3 DNA: TGTGCCAGCAGTGACCAGGGACAGACTAAAGCTTTCTTT. This translates into CASSDQGQTKAFF.

The chain joins TRBV19 to TRBJ2-3; tentative D call: TRBD1 (7 bases). The ends were cut back, 6 bases at V and 5 bases at J, with 18 bases in the middle. CDR3 length: 15 residues. The germline gives CDR1 LNHDA, CDR2 SQIVND (reference sequence). The CDR3 DNA reads TGTGCCAGTAGCGGAGGGGGCCTAACCGGAGATACGCAGTATTTT. Protein: CASSGGGLTGDTQYF.

J is TRBJ1-1 and V is TRBV6-4; unclear D gene. Germline values: CDR1 MRHNA, CDR2 SNTAGT. This CDR3 comprises 13 residues. Trimming removed 2 bases at V and 0 bases at J, with 4 bases between. The CDR3 region has the DNA TGTGCCAGCAGTGACGAGGTGAACACTGAAGCTTTCTTT. Its protein is CASSDEVNTEAFF.

The J gene is TRBJ2-7, the V gene TRBV11-2; TRBD1 is a possible D gene (8 bases). V lost 2 bases and J lost 7, with 15 bases in between. Germline V lookup: CDR1 SGHAT, CDR2 FQNNGV. This CDR3 spans 14 amino acids. The CDR3 DNA follows: TGTGCCAGCAGCTTAAACAGGGGGGGTAGGGAGCAGTACTTC. It specifies CASSLNRGGREQYF.

The gene calls are TRBV10-1 and TRBJ2-3, with D possibly matching TRBD2 (6 bases). Trimming took 7 bases from V and 2 from J, leaving 16 bases between them. CDR1 and CDR2 (germline): WNHNN, SYGVQD (reference sequence). The CDR3 is 15 amino acids. CDR3 DNA sequence: TGCGCCAGCACTAGACTCGGAGGGTCCACAGATACGCAGTATTTT. Its translation is CASTRLGGSTDTQYF.

The chain has TRBV19 and TRBJ2-1; 11 positions match TRBD2. This CDR3 is built from 19 residues. Germline V CDR1 and CDR2: LNHDA, SQIVND (reference sequence). V lost 5 bases to trimming and J lost 2 bases; unmatched junction nucleotides: 14. CDR3 loop: CASSPGTSGPASTYNEQFF. CDR3 DNA sequence: TGTGCCAGTAGTCCCGGGACTAGCGGTCCCGCGAGCACCTACAATGAGCAGTTCTTC.

The rearrangement uses TRBV5-5 and TRBJ2-1; TRBD2 might be the D (5 bases). CDR3 length equals 15 residues. V dropped 1 base and J dropped 8 bases, with 16 bases sitting between them. Germline V CDR1 and CDR2: SGHKS, YYEKEE (reference sequence). This chain's CDR3 is CASSLSASLYDEQFF. DNA for the CDR3: TGTGCCAGCAGCTTGTCGGCTAGCCTGTACGATGAGCAGTTCTTC.

The chain uses TRBV5-1 and TRBJ1-6; D is unclear. The germline V gene encodes CDR1 SGHRS and CDR2 YFSETQ. Trimming pared 4 bases from V and 0 bases from J, leaving 8 bases between. This CDR3 region has 15 residues. The CDR3 loop reads CASSVGSSYNSPLHF. As DNA, the CDR3 is TGCGCCAGCAGCGTAGGGAGCTCCTATAATTCACCCCTCCACTTT.

The chain recombines TRBV30 with TRBJ2-5, with D perhaps matching TRBD2 (6 bases). There are 13 residues in the CDR3. The V end lost 3 bases, the J end lost 5 bases, and 13 bases lay between the germline ends. Looked up from germline, CDR1 is GTSNPN and CDR2 is SVGIG (reference sequence). CDR3 coding DNA: TGTGCCTGGAGGGCCTCGGGGGTGGAGACCCAGTACTTC. It yields the protein CAWRASGVETQYF.

The gene calls are TRBV11-3 and TRBJ2-3; TRBD2 matches at 7 bases. After removal of 5 bases from V and 6 bases from J, the junction contained 11 bases not matched to a gene. There are 15 residues in the CDR3. The germline V gene has CDR1 SGHNT and CDR2 YENEEA. The CDR3 nucleotides read TGTGCCAGCAGCCTGGGGACTATGGGTTCCGATACGCAGTATTTT. It is translated as CASSLGTMGSDTQYF. The whole variable domain, remainder taken from reference TRBV11-3 and TRBJ2-3, is EAGVVQSPRYKIIEKKQPVAFWCNPISGHNTLYWYLQNLGQGPELLIRYENEEAVDDSQLPKDRFSAERLKGVDSTLKIQPAELGDSAVYLCASSLGTMGSDTQYFGPGTRLTVL.